These 6 T cell receptor beta chains share one sample of origin, sequenced in a study of cytomegalovirus exposure and HLA in healthy donors. Both 60 Vbeta primers and 13 Jbeta primers went into the PCR. Sequencing used immunoSEQ multiplex PCR; TCRdb keeps in-frame clones, though not all of them. The repertoire includes 130,000 to 150,000 clones, over 70% of them detected once, and about 0.97% sits in the top ten. Sequenced: PBMCs. These receptors were collected from a man aged 18 to 35 in good health and CMV-seronegative.

The V gene is TRBV19, the J gene TRBJ2-1; 7 positions match TRBD1. From germline, CDR1 is LNHDA and CDR2 SQIVND (reference sequence). Trimming at V came to 5 bases and at J to 6 bases, leaving 13 bases not matched to a gene. The CDR3 sequence is 16 residues long. CDR3 region: CASSSPRQGRVNEQFF. The DNA for the CDR3 is TGTGCCAGTAGTTCCCCGAGACAGGGTCGGGTCAATGAGCAGTTCTTC.

This chain links TRBV29-1 with TRBJ2-5; D may be TRBD2 (6 bases). This CDR3 has 13 residues. CDR1 is SQVTM, CDR2 ANQGSEA, per germline. V gave up 4 bases and J gave up 1 base, with 10 bases separating them. CDR3 bases: TGCAGCGTTGTCGGCGGGGCCCAAGAGACCCAGTACTTC. As protein: CSVVGGAQETQYF.

The rearrangement joins TRBV6-6 to TRBJ2-7; 8 bases match TRBD1. V gave up 4 bases and J gave up 5 bases; unmatched junction bases: 7. Looked up from germline, CDR1 is MNHNY and CDR2 is SVGAGI (reference sequence). The CDR3 has 14 amino acids. CDR3 loop: CASSSQQGENEQYF. The CDR3 nucleotides read TGTGCCAGCAGTTCCCAACAGGGGGAAAACGAGCAGTACTTC.

This rearrangement joins TRBV7-2 to TRBJ1-2, with 10 positions matching TRBD1. Losses at the gene ends were 3 bases for V and 4 bases for J; bases not matched to a gene: 5. CDR3 size: 15 residues. Germline CDR1 SGHTA, CDR2 FQGNSA. CDR3 region: CASSFPTGGSYGYTF. CDR3 in DNA: TGTGCCAGCAGCTTCCCGACAGGGGGCAGCTATGGCTACACCTTC.

V usage is TRBV18 and J usage is TRBJ1-2; perhaps TRBD1 as D (5 bases). CDR3 size: 13 residues. V dropped 3 bases and J dropped 3 bases, with 8 bases sitting between them. Germline CDR1 and CDR2: KGHSH and LQKENI. CDR3 sequence (DNA): TGTGCCAGCTCACCGGGAGGGGACTATGGCTACACCTTC. This translates into CASSPGGDYGYTF.

The chain uses TRBV29-1 and TRBJ1-5; D is possibly TRBD1 (6 bases). Germline V CDR1 and CDR2: SQVTM, ANQGSEA. Trimming pared 5 bases from V and 5 bases from J, leaving 13 bases between. The CDR3 is 13 amino acids. The CDR3 region has the DNA TGCAGCGTTATGACAGGATTCGATCAGCCCCAGCATTTT. Translation: CSVMTGFDQPQHF. The whole variable domain, remainder taken from reference TRBV29-1 and TRBJ1-5, is SAVISQKPSRDICQRGTSLTIQCQVDSQVTMMFWYRQQPGQSLTLIATANQGSEATYESGFVIDKFPISRPNLTFSTLTVSNMSPEDSSIYLCSVMTGFDQPQHFGDGTRLSIL.